This T cell receptor (beta chain) was captured by sequencing in a study of T cells in Graves' hyperthyroidism and ophthalmopathy. Losses at the gene ends were 5 bases for V and 3 bases for J; bases not matched to a gene: 3. The CDR3 is made up of 14 amino acids. Germline lookup yields CDR1 PRHDT and CDR2 FYEKMQ (reference sequence). RNA transcripts yielded amplified TCR beta CDR3 regions. A set of HTBI primers served as the primers for a first-round RT-PCR of the TCR CDR3. From the multiplex PCR reads, TCRdb called clonotypes with MiXCR, one entry per CDR3 protein. Of approximately 720,000 distinct CDR3 sequences listed, approximately 19% were seen once; the top ten hold approximately 16%. The study based diagnoses on clinical symptoms, serum thyroxine and TRAb, thyroid ultrasound and orbital computed tomography. Fresh peripheral blood, 8 to 10 ml of it, supplied the PBMCs. This clonotype was recorded at least ten times.

The TCR comes from a woman aged 50 to 60 with Graves' hyperthyroidism that later progressed to Graves' ophthalmopathy. V is TRBV13 and J is TRBJ2-1, with TRBD2 identical over 8 bases. Sequencing was performed on blood. As DNA, the CDR3 is TGTGCCAGCAGCAGCGGGGGAAGCTACAATGAGCAGTTCTTC. This gives the protein CASSSGGSYNEQFF.